This TCR beta chain emerged from a study of radiotherapy plus CTLA-4 blockade in lung cancer. Across the whole study: There were objective responses in 15% to 20% of patients, and more than 30% had disease control.

The CDR3 covers 17 residues. Germline CDR1 is SGHAT and CDR2 is FQDESV (reference sequence). V was pared by 5 bases and J by 1 base, with 9 bases of the junction left unmatched. Study-wide results and limits: Early shifts in blood T cell clones, with interferon-beta, reportedly predicted response best.

Chemo-refractory metastatic non-small-cell lung cancer patients underwent focal radiation alongside CTLA-4 blockade with ipilimumab. Method: immunoSEQ multiplex PCR; TCRdb's copy keeps in-frame clones and lacks some. The sample gives roughly 42,000 clones, approximately 62% of which show up once; approximately 18% is in the top ten. This clone was found a few times. Its antigen is as yet unknown. The sequencing used peripheral blood, collected from a patient treated with radiotherapy plus ipilimumab. The sequence was collected from a human donor with non-small cell lung cancer who had a partial response to radiotherapy plus ipilimumab. The V and J genes are TRBV11-1 and TRBJ2-2, with 8 bases aligning to TRBD2. The CDR3 DNA reads as TGTGCCAGCAGCACTCTAGCGGGCCTCATGAACACCGGGGAGCTGTTTTTT. Protein product: CASSTLAGLMNTGELFF. Full variable domain (outside the CDR3, taken from reference TRBV11-1 and TRBJ2-2): EAEVAQSPRYKITEKSQAVAFWCDPISGHATLYWYRQILGQGPELLVQFQDESVVDDSQLPKDRFSAERLKGVDSTLKIQPAELGDSAMYLCASSTLAGLMNTGELFFGEGSRLTVL.